The clone carrying this TCR beta chain came up once. Antigen specificity is unknown. This specimen belongs to a study of cytotoxic CD8 clonotypes in ibrutinib-treated CLL. At the level of the study: The group held under twelve relapsed/refractory and under 16 treatment-naive patients, with some 17 IGHV unmutated.

Germline CDR1 and CDR2: MGHDK and SYGVNS. The CDR3 extends over 12 amino acids. The V and J ends lost 5 bases and 4 bases respectively, with 8 bases between them. This table comes from immunoSEQ multiplex PCR, and its TCRdb copy is limited to in-frame clones, with some not included. Of 120,000 to 150,000 clones listed, 70% to 80% are singletons. About 2 micrograms of genomic DNA, which was extracted from cryopreserved PBMCs, served as the material used for the TCR beta libraries. Study outcomes and limitations: Samples from sustained-remission and progressing patients were taken at different times. Shared public clonotypes were rare, and on treatment they either got smaller or stayed the same.

The sequence was obtained from a human donor with chronic lymphocytic leukemia. The rearrangement links TRBV25-1 to TRBJ2-5; no clear D gene. The material was PBMCs, obtained after 12 months of ibrutinib treatment. The CDR3 loop reads CASSLTAETQYF. In DNA, the CDR3 is TGTGCCAGCAGTCTGACGGCAGAGACCCAGTACTTC.